This T cell receptor (beta chain) was identified in a study of CD8 T cells in Susac syndrome. V lost 7 bases to trimming and J lost 8 bases; unmatched junction nucleotides: 12. Germline V gene lookup returns CDR1 SQVTM and CDR2 ANQGSEA. The CDR3 is 14 amino acids. The healthy controls were matched to patients by age and sex. Random hexamers were used to reverse transcribe the RNA input (0.5 to 1 ug). An immunoSEQ multiplex PCR generated amplified TCR beta CDR3 products spanning 54 Vbeta and 13 Jbeta. Using its own MiXCR run on the immunoSEQ multiplex PCR reads, TCRdb lists one record per CDR3 protein. This sample has some 120,000 distinct CDR3 sequences, with around nine tenths found just once.

The sequencing input was CD4+ T cells from PBMCs. This receptor was taken from a human donor in good health. V usage is TRBV29-1 and J usage is TRBJ2-1; 9 positions match TRBD2. DNA for the CDR3: TGCAGCGCCGCCCTTGATAGCGGGGGATATGAGCAGTTCTTC. Its translation: CSAALDSGGYEQFF.